The 20 T cell receptor beta chains below come from one sample, sequenced in a study of spatial heterogeneity in lung cancer. TCRdb itself ran the 5' RACE reads through MiXCR, one entry per CDR3 protein. The sample contains under 40,000 distinct CDR3 sequences, approximately 5.5% of which appear only once. Time point noted: sample taken at primary tumor resection. Sequencing was performed on whole RNA extracted from tumor and nontumor lung tissue, or from frozen PBMC, and the material was left unsorted. The sequencing used PBMCs, collected at surgery. These receptors were obtained from a male donor with early-stage non-small cell lung cancer.

This clonotype was observed a handful of times. The rearrangement links TRBV7-1 to TRBJ2-1; TRBD2 matches at 8 bases. TRBV7-1 falls under the ORF class, with uncertain function. With 1 base clipped from V and 2 bases from J, the junction kept 1 base outside the gene matches. The CDR3 contains 15 residues. The CDR3 bases are TGTGCCAGCAGCTCAGGTAGCGGGGCCTACAATGAGCAGTTCTTC. Protein sequence: CASSSGSGAYNEQFF.

This clonotype came up many times. This sequence joins TRBV5-5 and TRBJ2-7; tentative D call: TRBD2 (5 bases). V shed 1 base and J shed 2 bases, with 13 bases lying between them. The CDR3 extends over 15 amino acids. Germline CDR1 is SGHKS and CDR2 is YYEKEE (reference sequence). This CDR3 reads CASSLLAGRAYEQYF. CDR3 DNA sequence: TGTGCCAGCAGCTTGCTGGCGGGCAGAGCCTACGAGCAGTACTTC.

This clonotype has only a few counts. The chain uses TRBV20-1 and TRBJ2-7; 9 positions match TRBD2. J lost 3 bases, V lost 6 bases, and 6 bases had no gene match. The CDR3 has 13 amino acids. Germline CDR1 and CDR2: DFQATT and SNEGSKA (reference sequence). The CDR3 loop reads CSATGTSFYEQYF. In DNA form, the CDR3 reads TGCAGTGCCACCGGGACTAGCTTCTACGAGCAGTACTTC.

This clonotype was seen ten or more times. The chain carries TRBV20-1 and TRBJ2-1; 11 bases are shared with TRBD2. J gave up 7 bases and V 0 bases, and 11 bases lay outside the gene matches. The CDR3 sequence is 17 residues long. Germline lookup yields CDR1 DFQATT and CDR2 SNEGSKA (reference sequence). The CDR3, as DNA: TGCAGTGCTAGAGATAGGTCGGCTAGCGGGGGGTGGAATGAGCAGTTCTTC. Its translation is CSARDRSASGGWNEQFF.

The rearrangement links TRBV12-3 or TRBV12-4 to TRBJ1-2; TRBD1 is a possible D gene (5 bases). This CDR3 has 13 residues. Trimming stripped 6 bases from V and 5 bases from J, with 13 bases between. As DNA, the CDR3 is TGTGCCAGCAGCGCAGGGAGTCGGTATGGCTACACCTTC. Translated: CASSAGSRYGYTF.

This clonotype came up many times. This CDR3 reads CASSVGPRLGDAPLHF. For the CDR3, the DNA is TGTGCCAGCAGCGTAGGTCCCCGGTTAGGGGACGCACCCCTCCACTTT. The chain employs TRBV9 and TRBJ1-6, with a tentative D call TRBD1 (5 bases). V lost 0 bases and J lost 11, with 18 bases in between. CDR1 is SGDLS and CDR2 is YYNGEE in the germline V gene. CDR3 size: 16 residues.

The sample holds many counts of this clonotype. The rearrangement joins TRBV28 to TRBJ1-5; 8 bases agree with TRBD1. With 8 bases clipped from V and 7 bases from J, the junction kept 7 bases outside the gene matches. The germline V gene has CDR1 MDHEN and CDR2 SYDVKM. CDR3 length: 13 amino acids. The CDR3 DNA reads as TGTGCCAGCCTCAGGACAGGGCGGCAGCCCCAGCATTTT. This sequence encodes CASLRTGRQPQHF.

The sample holds many counts of this clonotype. The V and J genes are TRBV5-1 and TRBJ1-3; 7 bases agree with TRBD1. V dropped 2 bases and J dropped 2; count of bases not matched to a gene: 7. CDR3 size: 16 residues. Per germline, CDR1 SGHRS and CDR2 YFSETQ. For the CDR3, the DNA is TGCGCCAGCAGCTTCGTTACAGGGGTGGCTGGAAACACCATATATTTT. This encodes CASSFVTGVAGNTIYF.

This clonotype was counted ten times or more. The chain couples TRBV20-1 to TRBJ2-2; 8 positions match TRBD2. There are 15 residues in the CDR3. V gave up 2 bases and J gave up 1 base; unmatched junction bases: 3. Germline V gives CDR1 DFQATT, CDR2 SNEGSKA (reference sequence). CDR3 in amino acids: CSARRRGVNTGELFF. CDR3 coding DNA: TGCAGTGCTAGAAGGCGGGGGGTGAACACCGGGGAGCTGTTTTTT.

In its sample, this clonotype was seen many times. The chain uses TRBV13 and TRBJ2-2; the D gene is possibly TRBD1 (6 bases). The germline V gene encodes CDR1 PRHDT and CDR2 FYEKMQ (reference sequence). Trimming took off 1 base at V and 0 bases at J, with 15 bases between the two ends. This CDR3 has 18 amino acids. In DNA, the CDR3 is TGTGCCAGCAGCTTAGATAGATCCGAGGGGGCGAACACCGGGGAGCTGTTTTTT. Protein product: CASSLDRSEGANTGELFF.

Ten or more counts support this clonotype. V gene TRBV19 combines with J gene TRBJ1-4; 10 nucleotides align to TRBD1. Germline V gives CDR1 LNHDA, CDR2 SQIVND (reference sequence). Trimming cost V 3 bases and J 3 bases; bases outside gene matches: 4. CDR3 length: 16 amino acids. The CDR3 bases are TGTGCCAGTAGTATCCCGGGACAGGGGCCTAATGAAAAACTGTTTTTT. Translating gives CASSIPGQGPNEKLFF.

This clonotype was picked up a small number of times. A read error may explain this, as a much larger clone is one base away. The chain couples TRBV6-5 to TRBJ1-1, with 9 bases that match TRBD1. The germline CDR1 and CDR2 sequences are MNHEY and SVGAGI. The CDR3 has 16 residues. Trimming took 0 bases from V and 5 from J; bases not matched to a gene: 7. CDR3 DNA: TGTGCCAGCAGTTACTCTGGGACAGGGTGTAATACTGAAGCTTTCTTT. Protein product: CASSYSGTGCNTEAFF.

The sample holds many counts of this clonotype. The rearrangement joins TRBV30 to TRBJ1-6; 8 nucleotides line up with TRBD1. Germline V gene data show CDR1 as GTSNPN and CDR2 as SVGIG (reference sequence). This CDR3 spans 15 amino acids. Germline trimming cut 2 bases from V and 7 bases from J; bases unmatched to any gene: 7. The CDR3 DNA reads as TGTGCCTGGAGTTTCCGGACAGGGCGGAATTCACCCCTCCACTTT. Translation: CAWSFRTGRNSPLHF.

Many counts were recorded for this clonotype. The V gene is TRBV27, the J gene TRBJ1-6; no clear D. The CDR3 spans 15 residues. The V end was cut by 3 bases, the J end by 7 bases, with 13 bases between. Germline-derived CDR1 and CDR2 are MNHEY and SMNVEV (reference sequence). The CDR3 is CASSLGGIGNSPLHF. DNA for the CDR3: TGTGCCAGCAGTTTGGGAGGGATTGGAAATTCACCCCTCCACTTT.

This clonotype was recorded at least ten times. The gene calls are TRBV11-2 and TRBJ1-2; 7 nucleotides agree with TRBD1. The length of the CDR3 is 14 residues. V shed 7 bases and J 3 bases; nucleotides not matched to a gene: 8. Germline V CDR1 and CDR2: SGHAT, FQNNGV. The CDR3 loop reads CASNSRRGDYGYTF. The CDR3 nucleotides read TGTGCCAGCAACTCACGCAGGGGGGACTATGGCTACACCTTC.

This clonotype was seen ten or more times. This rearrangement joins TRBV10-2 to TRBJ2-1; 12 nucleotides match TRBD2. From germline, CDR1 is WSHSY and CDR2 SAAADI. Germline trimming cut 6 bases from V and 9 bases from J; bases unmatched to any gene: 9. This CDR3 is built from 15 residues. This CDR3 reads CASRALAGGPGEQFF. The CDR3 DNA is TGCGCCAGCAGGGCTCTAGCGGGGGGGCCGGGTGAGCAGTTCTTC.

Many counts were recorded for this clonotype. The chain uses TRBV28 and TRBJ2-2; D not resolved. Trimming stripped 10 bases from V and 3 bases from J, with 9 bases between. Germline V gives CDR1 MDHEN, CDR2 SYDVKM. This CDR3 region has 12 residues. The CDR3 sequence is CATPADTGELFF. The CDR3 bases are TGTGCCACTCCGGCTGACACCGGGGAGCTGTTTTTT.

This chain connects TRBV6-1 to TRBJ2-7; D gene unclear. CDR3 length: 13 residues. V was trimmed by 5 bases and J by 3 bases, leaving 11 bases between them. Germline lookup yields CDR1 MNHNS and CDR2 SASEGT. For the CDR3, the DNA is TGTGCCAGCAGTCCGAACCCCCACTACGAGCAGTACTTC. Translated, it gives CASSPNPHYEQYF.

The sample holds a few counts of this clonotype. The chain carries TRBV7-2 and TRBJ1-1; TRBD1 agrees at 8 bases. Germline V gives CDR1 SGHTA, CDR2 FQGNSA. This CDR3 has 15 amino acids. J was trimmed by 5 bases and V by 4 bases; bases with no gene match: 9. The CDR3 sequence: CASSSSRGRVTEAFF. DNA for the CDR3: TGTGCCAGCAGCTCCTCCAGGGGGCGAGTTACTGAAGCTTTCTTT.

The table lists this clonotype with many counts. This chain links TRBV6-6 with TRBJ1-3; D is unclear. The CDR3 is 16 residues long. Germline CDR1 MNHNY, CDR2 SVGAGI (reference sequence). V was clipped by 4 bases and J by 0 bases, with 13 bases between them. The CDR3: CASSFPPGLSGNTIYF. The CDR3 DNA is TGTGCCAGCAGTTTCCCCCCGGGCCTCTCTGGAAACACCATATATTTT.